These T cell receptor beta chains were read from a single sample in a study of T cell responses to AZD1222 COVID-19 vaccine. Clones were read by immunoSEQ multiplex PCR, and TCRdb kept only the in-frame ones, dropping some. The sample comprises more than 85,000 clones, approximately 87% of which are singletons, and about 4% rests with the top ten. The sample consisted of peripheral blood, taken 28 days after the second AZD1222 dose. These receptor sequences come from an adult who received the AZD1222 COVID-19 vaccine. Each CDR3 is given with its conserved first and last residue.

j_gene,v_gene,len,CDR3aa
TRBJ2-1,TRBV30,14,CAWSSQGAYNEQFF
TRBJ1-4,TRBV7-2,15,CASSLNTAAGEKLFF
TRBJ2-2,TRBV19,19,CASSPGGRTSGGLTGELFF
TRBJ2-1,TRBV4-3,17,CASSQRFPPSGRNEQFF
TRBJ2-4,TRBV25-1,11,CASRDGNIQYF
TRBJ1-2,TRBV7-9,13,CASSEGGAVGYTF
TRBJ1-1,TRBV3-1/TRBV3-2,14,CASTTTGDLTEAFF
TRBJ1-2,TRBV30,11,CAWKGDRGYTF
TRBJ1-1,TRBV27,17,CASSFQLPGTGTTEAFF
TRBJ1-2,TRBV10-2,14,CASRATGVHYGYTF
TRBJ2-3,TRBV3-1/TRBV3-2,16,CASSNTALGSTDTQYF
TRBJ1-2,TRBV7-2,14,CASSLASGKYGYTF
TRBJ2-2,TRBV19,14,CASSIKSLAGELFF
TRBJ1-2,TRBV19,14,CATLKTGAGNGYTF
TRBJ1-6,TRBV18,15,CASSPDRGSHSPLHF
TRBJ1-3,TRBV5-5,17,CASSLSPRGDAGNTIYF
TRBJ2-2,TRBV7-7,14,CASSPRLNTGELFF
TRBJ2-5,TRBV7-6,11,CASSSPLAQYF
TRBJ2-7,TRBV6-5,14,CASSPGTAYHEQYF
TRBJ1-1,TRBV3-1/TRBV3-2,14,CASSQDRLNTEAFF